This is a list of T cell receptor beta chains from one sample in a study of quantifying T cell responses using KT2 cells. TCRdb called the UMI-ligation and nested PCR reads again in MiXCR, with one record for every CDR3 protein. The repertoire has tens of thousands of distinct CDR3 sequences, under 7.5% of them found once; the top ten carry around a sixth. The sample was PBMCs spiked with cells of the T cell clone KT2. These receptors were obtained from a human donor. The CDR3 runs from the conserved cysteine through the conserved F or W. The order of the fields is CDR3 length, clone size, D gene, J gene, V gene, CDR3 DNA, CDR3 protein. D genes are given only for firm matches. Only some rows state a clone size, as once, few, many or a class for expanded clones.

>13|many|NA|TRBJ1-2|TRBV6-4
TGTGCCAGCAGCCCCGGACAGAACTATGGCTACACCTTC
CASSPGQNYGYTF
>12|many|NA|TRBJ1-1|TRBV7-9
TGTGCCAGCAGCTTTCAGGGTTCTGAAGCTTTCTTT
CASSFQGSEAFF
>15|NA|NA|TRBJ2-2|TRBV27
TGTGCCAGCAGTTTATCAGGGGGGGGGACCGGGGAGCTGTTTTTT
CASSLSGGGTGELFF
>14|many|NA|TRBJ1-1|TRBV5-1
TGCGCCAGCCGACCCTCTACAGGGACCCCTGAAGCTTTCTTT
CASRPSTGTPEAFF
>14|few|NA|TRBJ2-7|TRBV2
TGTGCCAGCCTCCTTGTCGGGTTTAGCTACGAGCAGTACTTC
CASLLVGFSYEQYF
>13|many|NA|TRBJ1-1|TRBV29-1
TGCAGCGCCATGGATCGTACTCTTTACGGCGCTTTCTTT
CSAMDRTLYGAFF
>15|NA|TRBD1|TRBJ2-1|TRBV6-2/TRBV6-3
TGTGCCAGCAGTTCCCCCGGGACAGCCTACAATGAGCAGTTCTTC
CASSSPGTAYNEQFF
>17|many|NA|TRBJ1-4|TRBV7-8
TGTGCCAGCAGCTTAAGGTGGCAGGGTGGTCCCTCCGAAAAACTGTTTTTT
CASSLRWQGGPSEKLFF
>15|few|NA|TRBJ2-7|TRBV14
TGTGCCAGCAGCTTCGAAGTTTCCAGGGAATCCGAGCAGTACTTC
CASSFEVSRESEQYF
>14|NA|TRBD1|TRBJ1-5|TRBV5-6
TGTGCCAGCAGCCCCCGGACAGGTGGGCAGCCCCAGCATTTT
CASSPRTGGQPQHF
>16|many|TRBD1|TRBJ1-5|TRBV6-5
TGTGCCAGCAGGGCAAGACAGGGAAGAGGCAATCAGCCCCAGCATTTT
CASRARQGRGNQPQHF
>14|many|NA|TRBJ1-2|TRBV3-1
TGTGCCAGCAGCCAAGAACCGGGGGCAGATGGCTACACCTTC
CASSQEPGADGYTF
>14|many|NA|TRBJ2-7|TRBV12-3/TRBV12-4
TGTGCCAGCAGACTCAACCTCGGTCTTGGCGAGCAGTACTTC
CASRLNLGLGEQYF
>15|many|NA|TRBJ1-6|TRBV7-9
TGTGCCAGCAGCTCAGAGTCTACAGGGACTTCACCCCTCCACTTT
CASSSESTGTSPLHF
>17|many|NA|TRBJ1-2|TRBV7-3
TGTGCCAGCAGTCCATCAGGAAGTCATCCGTATAACTATGGCTACACCTTC
CASSPSGSHPYNYGYTF
>13|many|NA|TRBJ2-7|TRBV12-3/TRBV12-4
TGTGCCAGCAGTTTACAGGGTTCCCACGAGCAGTACTTC
CASSLQGSHEQYF
>16|NA|TRBD1|TRBJ1-5|TRBV3-1
TGTGCCAGCAGCCTCGGGACAGTTTATGCCAATCAGCCCCAGCATTTT
CASSLGTVYANQPQHF
>14|few|TRBD1|TRBJ1-6|TRBV9
TGTGCCAGCAGCGTAGCGGCAGGGGGTTCACCCCTCCACTTT
CASSVAAGGSPLHF
>12|few|NA|TRBJ2-7|TRBV20-1
TGCAGTGCGTACAGGGACTCCTACGAGCAGTACTTC
CSAYRDSYEQYF
>12|few|NA|TRBJ1-2|TRBV6-5
TGTGCCAGCAGTTACTCCGGGAATGGCTACACCTTC
CASSYSGNGYTF